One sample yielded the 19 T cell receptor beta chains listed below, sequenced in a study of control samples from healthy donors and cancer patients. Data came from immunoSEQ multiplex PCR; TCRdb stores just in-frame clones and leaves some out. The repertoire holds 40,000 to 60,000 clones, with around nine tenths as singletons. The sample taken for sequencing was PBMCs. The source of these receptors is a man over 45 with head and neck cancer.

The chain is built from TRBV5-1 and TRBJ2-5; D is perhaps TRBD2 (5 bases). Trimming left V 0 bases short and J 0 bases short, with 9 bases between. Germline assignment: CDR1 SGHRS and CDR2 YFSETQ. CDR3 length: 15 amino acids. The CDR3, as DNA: TGCGCCAGCAGCTTGGTGTCTAGCTACCAAGAGACCCAGTACTTC. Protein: CASSLVSSYQETQYF. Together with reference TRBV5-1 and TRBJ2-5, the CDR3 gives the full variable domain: KAGVTQTPRYLIKTRGQQVTLSCSPISGHRSVSWYQQTPGQGLQFLFEYFSETQRNKGNFPGRFSGRQFSNSRSEMNVSTLELGDSALYLCASSLVSSYQETQYFGPGTRLLVL.

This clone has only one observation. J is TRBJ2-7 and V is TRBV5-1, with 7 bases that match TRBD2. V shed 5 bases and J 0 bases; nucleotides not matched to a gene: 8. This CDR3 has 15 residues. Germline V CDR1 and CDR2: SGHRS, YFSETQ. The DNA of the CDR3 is TGCGCCAGCAGACCTTGGGGGGGATCCTCCTACGAGCAGTACTTC. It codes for CASRPWGGSSYEQYF.

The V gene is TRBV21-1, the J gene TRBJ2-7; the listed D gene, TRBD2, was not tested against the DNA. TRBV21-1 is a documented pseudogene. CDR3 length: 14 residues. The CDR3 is CASSKGRLDGEQYF. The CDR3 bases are TGTGCCAGCAGCAAGGGGAGACTAGACGGCGAGCAGTACTTC.

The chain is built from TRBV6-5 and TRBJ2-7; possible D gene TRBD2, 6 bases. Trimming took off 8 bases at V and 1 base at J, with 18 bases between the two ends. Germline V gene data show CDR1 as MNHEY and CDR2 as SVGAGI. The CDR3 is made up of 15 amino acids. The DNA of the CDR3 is TGTGCCAGCCTAAATAGCGGACAAAGGTCCTACGAGCAGTACTTC. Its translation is CASLNSGQRSYEQYF.

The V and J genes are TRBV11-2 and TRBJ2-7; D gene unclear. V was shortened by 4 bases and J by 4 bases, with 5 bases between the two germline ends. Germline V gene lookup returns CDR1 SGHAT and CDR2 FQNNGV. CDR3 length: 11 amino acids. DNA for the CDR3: TGTGCCAGCAGCTCACGGTACGAGCAGTACTTC. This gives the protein CASSSRYEQYF.

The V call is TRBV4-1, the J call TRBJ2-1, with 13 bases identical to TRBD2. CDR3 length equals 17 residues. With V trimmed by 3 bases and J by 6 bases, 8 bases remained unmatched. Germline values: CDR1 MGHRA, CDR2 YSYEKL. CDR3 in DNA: TGCGCCAGCAGCCACCGCGGGGGACTAGCGGGAAGCAATGAGCAGTTCTTC. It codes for CASSHRGGLAGSNEQFF.

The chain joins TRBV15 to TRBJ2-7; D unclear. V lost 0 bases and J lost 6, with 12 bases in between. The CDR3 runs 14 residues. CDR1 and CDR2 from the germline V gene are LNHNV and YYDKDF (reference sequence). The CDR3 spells CATSRDMGNREQYF. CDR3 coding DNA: TGTGCCACCAGCAGAGATATGGGTAACCGCGAGCAGTACTTC. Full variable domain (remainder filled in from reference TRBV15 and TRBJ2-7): DAMVIQNPRYQVTQFGKPVTLSCSQTLNHNVMYWYQQKSSQAPKLLFHYYDKDFNNEADTPDNFQSRRPNTSFCFLDIRSPGLGDTAMYLCATSRDMGNREQYFGPGTRLTVT.

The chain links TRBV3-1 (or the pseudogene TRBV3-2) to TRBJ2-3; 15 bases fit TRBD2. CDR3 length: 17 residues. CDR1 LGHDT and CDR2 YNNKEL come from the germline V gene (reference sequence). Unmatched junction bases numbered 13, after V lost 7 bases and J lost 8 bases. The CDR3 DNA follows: TGTGCCAGCACTCCCTTTAGGACTAGCGGGGGGGCGGGTACGCAGTATTTT. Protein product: CASTPFRTSGGAGTQYF.

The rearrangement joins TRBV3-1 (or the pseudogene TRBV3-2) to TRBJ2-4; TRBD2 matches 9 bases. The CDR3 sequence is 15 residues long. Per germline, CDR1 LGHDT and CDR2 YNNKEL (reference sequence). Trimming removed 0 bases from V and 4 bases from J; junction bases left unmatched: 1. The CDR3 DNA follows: TGTGCCAGCAGCCAAGATGCGGGAGGGAAAAACATTCAGTACTTC. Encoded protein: CASSQDAGGKNIQYF.

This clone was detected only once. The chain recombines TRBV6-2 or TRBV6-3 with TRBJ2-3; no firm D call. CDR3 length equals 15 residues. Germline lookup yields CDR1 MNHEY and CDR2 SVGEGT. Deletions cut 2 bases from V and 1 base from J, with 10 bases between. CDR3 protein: CASSYGLIRTDTQYF. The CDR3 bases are TGTGCCAGCAGTTACGGGCTAATACGCACAGATACGCAGTATTTT.

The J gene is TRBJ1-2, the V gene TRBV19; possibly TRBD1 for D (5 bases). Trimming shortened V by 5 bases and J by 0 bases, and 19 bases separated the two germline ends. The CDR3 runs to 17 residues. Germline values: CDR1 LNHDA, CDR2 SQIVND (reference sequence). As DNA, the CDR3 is TGTGCCAGTAGTGCCCGGGGGACGTGGGAATCTAACTATGGCTACACCTTC. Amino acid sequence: CASSARGTWESNYGYTF.

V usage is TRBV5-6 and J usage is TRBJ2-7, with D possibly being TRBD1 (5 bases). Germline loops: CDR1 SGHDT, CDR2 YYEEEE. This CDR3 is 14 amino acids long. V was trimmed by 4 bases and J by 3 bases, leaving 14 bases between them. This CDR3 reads CASSDDSNLYEQYF. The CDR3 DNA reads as TGTGCCAGCAGCGACGACAGTAATCTCTACGAGCAGTACTTC. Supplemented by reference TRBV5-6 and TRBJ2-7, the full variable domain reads DAGVTQSPTHLIKTRGQQVTLRCSPKSGHDTVSWYQQALGQGPQFIFQYYEEEERQRGNFPDRFSGHQFPNYSSELNVNALLLGDSALYLCASSDDSNLYEQYFGPGTRLTVT.

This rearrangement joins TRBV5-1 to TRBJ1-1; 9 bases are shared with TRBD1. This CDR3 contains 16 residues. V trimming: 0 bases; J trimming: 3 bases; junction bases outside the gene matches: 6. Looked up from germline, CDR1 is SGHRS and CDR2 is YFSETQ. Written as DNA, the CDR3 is TGCGCCAGCAGCTTGGGTCCGGGACAGGGAGACACTGAAGCTTTCTTT. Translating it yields CASSLGPGQGDTEAFF.

The CDR3 DNA follows: TGTGCCAGTAGTATTGCTGCCAGCGACACAGATACGCAGTATTTT. Its protein is CASSIAASDTDTQYF. This chain uses TRBV19 with TRBJ2-3; no firm D call. The CDR3 runs to 15 residues. Germline lookup yields CDR1 LNHDA and CDR2 SQIVND (reference sequence). V shed 3 bases and J shed 2 bases, with 12 bases lying between them.

CDR3 sequence reads: CASSTQRSGGRGNEQFF. CDR3 sequence (DNA): TGTGCCAGTAGTACGCAGCGTTCGGGAGGTCGGGGGAATGAGCAGTTCTTC. The chain joins TRBV19 to TRBJ2-1; 7 bases agree with TRBD2. Germline values: CDR1 LNHDA, CDR2 SQIVND (reference sequence). The CDR3 spans 17 residues. V trimming: 4 bases; J trimming: 7 bases; junction bases outside the gene matches: 16.

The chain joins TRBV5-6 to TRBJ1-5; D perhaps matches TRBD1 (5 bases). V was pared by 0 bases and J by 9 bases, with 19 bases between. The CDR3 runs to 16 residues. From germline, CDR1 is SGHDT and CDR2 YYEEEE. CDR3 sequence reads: CASSLGGQGGFGPQHF. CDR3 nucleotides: TGTGCCAGCAGCTTGGGGGGCCAGGGAGGGTTTGGGCCCCAGCATTTT.

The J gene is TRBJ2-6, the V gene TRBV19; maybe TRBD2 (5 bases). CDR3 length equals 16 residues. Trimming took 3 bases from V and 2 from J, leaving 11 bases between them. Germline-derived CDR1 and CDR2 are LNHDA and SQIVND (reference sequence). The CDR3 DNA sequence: TGTGCCAGTAGTATGGAGGCGTTAACTGGGGCCAACGTCCTGACTTTC. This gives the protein CASSMEALTGANVLTF. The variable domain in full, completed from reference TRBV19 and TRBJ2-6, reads DGGITQSPKYLFRKEGQNVTLSCEQNLNHDAMYWYRQDPGQGLRLIYYSQIVNDFQKGDIAEGYSVSREKKESFPLTVTSAQKNPTAFYLCASSMEALTGANVLTFGAGSRLTVL.

CDR3 sequence reads: CASSSSSDTQYF. The CDR3 DNA reads as TGTGCCAGCAGTTCAAGTTCAGATACGCAGTATTTT. This sequence joins TRBV4-2 and TRBJ2-3; D remains unclear. This CDR3 spans 12 amino acids. V was clipped by 6 bases and J by 4 bases, with 8 bases between them. Germline V lookup: CDR1 LGHNA, CDR2 YNFKEQ.

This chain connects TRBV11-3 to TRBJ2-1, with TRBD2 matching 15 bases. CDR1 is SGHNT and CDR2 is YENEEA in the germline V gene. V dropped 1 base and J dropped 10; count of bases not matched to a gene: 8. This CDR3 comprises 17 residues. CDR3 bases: TGTGCCAGCAGCTTAGGGACTAGCGGGGGGGCCTCGGAAGAGCAGTTCTTC. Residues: CASSLGTSGGASEEQFF.